The 11 T cell receptor beta chains listed next were all sequenced from one sample in a study of T-cell reconstitution after alpha-beta-depleted transplantation in children. Unique molecular identifiers were built into the TCRbeta library. TCRdb independently ran MiXCR on the PCR reads; one entry per CDR3 protein. The table records around 210,000 distinct CDR3 sequences, approximately 6.9% of them present only once. Sequenced material: PBMCs, taken before TCRalphabeta/CD19-depleted stem cell transplant. The receptors derive from a boy aged 2 to 9 with acute lymphoblastic leukemia, due to receive a stem cell transplant.

The table lists this clonotype with many counts. The chain combines TRBV11-2 with TRBJ1-2; 7 nucleotides align to TRBD1. After removal of 6 bases from V and 4 bases from J, the junction contained 2 bases not matched to a gene. The V gene's germline CDR1 is SGHAT and CDR2 FQNNGV. The CDR3 has 12 amino acids. For the CDR3, the DNA is TGTGCCAGCAGGACAGGGCGCTATGGCTACACCTTC. It encodes CASRTGRYGYTF. Filled out from reference TRBV11-2 and TRBJ1-2, the complete variable domain reads EAGVAQSPRYKIIEKRQSVAFWCNPISGHATLYWYQQILGQGPKLLIQFQNNGVVDDSQLPKDRFSAERLKGVDSTLKIQPAKLEDSAVYLCASRTGRYGYTFGSGTRLTVV.

This clonotype was counted many times. The rearrangement joins TRBV28 to TRBJ1-1; no firm D call. The CDR3 totals 18 residues. The germline V gene encodes CDR1 MDHEN and CDR2 SYDVKM. The V end was cut by 6 bases, the J end by 7 bases, with 30 bases between. This CDR3 is CASSRIRDTALMVNEAFF. The DNA of the CDR3 is TGTGCCAGCAGCCGTATTCGAGACACCGCTCTTATGGTCAATGAAGCTTTCTTT.

This chain links TRBV29-1 with TRBJ2-1, with 10 bases that match TRBD2. CDR3 size: 13 residues. Germline CDR1 and CDR2: SQVTM and ANQGSEA. V lost 5 bases, J lost 8 bases, and 6 bases stayed unmatched. The CDR3 sequence is CSVYASGSDEQFF. CDR3 DNA sequence: TGCAGCGTTTATGCTAGCGGGAGCGATGAGCAGTTCTTC.

This clonotype was found many times. V is TRBV7-9 and J is TRBJ2-3, with a possible D match to TRBD2 (5 bases). Germline values: CDR1 SEHNR, CDR2 FQNEAQ (reference sequence). Trimming took off 2 bases at V and 2 bases at J, with 11 bases between the two ends. The CDR3 contains 15 residues. The CDR3 sequence is CASSLKSGVTDTQYF. CDR3 nucleotides: TGTGCCAGCAGCTTAAAATCCGGGGTCACAGATACGCAGTATTTT.

There are a few counts of this clonotype. The CDR3, as DNA: TGTGCCAGCAGCTTGGAAGCAGGGAGCTCCTACGAGCAGTACTTC. Translation: CASSLEAGSSYEQYF. This chain connects TRBV5-5 to TRBJ2-7; D possibly matches TRBD1 or TRBD2 (5 bases each). Germline CDR1 reads SGHKS; CDR2 reads YYEKEE (reference sequence). With 0 bases removed from V and 0 bases from J, the gap between germline ends came to 10 bases. The CDR3 runs to 15 residues. The whole variable domain, filled in from reference TRBV5-5 and TRBJ2-7, reads DAGVTQSPTHLIKTRGQQVTLRCSPISGHKSVSWYQQVLGQGPQFIFQYYEKEERGRGNFPDRFSARQFPNYSSELNVNALLLGDSALYLCASSLEAGSSYEQYFGPGTRLTVT.

The chain uses TRBV7-8 and TRBJ1-2, with D perhaps TRBD1 (6 bases). The CDR3 is made up of 12 amino acids. Germline V CDR1 and CDR2: SGHVS, FQNEAQ. V lost 4 bases and J lost 7, with 10 bases in between. The CDR3 reads CASSSQGGGYTF. For the CDR3, the DNA is TGTGCCAGCAGCTCACAGGGTGGTGGCTACACCTTC.

This clonotype was found many times. This rearrangement joins TRBV7-9 to TRBJ2-7; D gene ambiguous. This CDR3 is built from 12 residues. Trimming took 6 bases from V and 3 from J, leaving 9 bases between them. Germline V gene sequence: CDR1 SEHNR, CDR2 FQNEAQ (reference sequence). CDR3 amino acids: CASSSSNYEQYF. In nucleotides, the CDR3 is TGTGCCAGCAGTTCATCAAACTACGAGCAGTACTTC. The full variable domain, with the rest looked up from reference TRBV7-9 and TRBJ2-7, is DTGVSQNPRHKITKRGQNVTFRCDPISEHNRLYWYRQTLGQGPEFLTYFQNEAQLEKSRLLSDRFSAERPKGSFSTLEIQRTEQGDSAMYLCASSSSNYEQYFGPGTRLTVT.

The chain has TRBV7-2 and TRBJ1-3; a possible D gene is TRBD1 (6 bases). V was shortened by 5 bases and J by 0 bases, with 14 bases between the two germline ends. CDR1 is SGHTA, CDR2 FQGNSA, per germline. CDR3 size: 16 residues. The CDR3 region is CASSPSRGGSGNTIYF. DNA of the CDR3: TGTGCCAGCAGCCCCTCCCGAGGGGGCTCTGGAAACACCATATATTTT.

Only a few counts were recorded for this clonotype. The rearrangement links TRBV24-1 to TRBJ2-5, with a possible D match to TRBD1 (6 bases). The CDR3 spans 14 residues. The germline gives CDR1 KGHDR, CDR2 SFDVKD. The germline V and J ends were trimmed by 5 bases and 4 bases, with 13 bases remaining between them. CDR3 sequence: CATSGRTDRETQYF. CDR3 sequence (DNA): TGTGCCACCAGTGGACGGACAGACCGAGAGACCCAGTACTTC.

There are many counts of this clonotype. The chain couples TRBV15 to TRBJ2-5; D remains ambiguous. Trimming shortened V by 6 bases and J by 5 bases, and 7 bases separated the two germline ends. CDR1 is LNHNV and CDR2 is YYDKDF in the germline V gene (reference sequence). The CDR3 covers 11 residues. The CDR3 reads CATRVGETQYF. CDR3 nucleotides: TGTGCCACCAGAGTAGGGGAGACCCAGTACTTC.

V usage is TRBV5-5 and J usage is TRBJ2-7; the D gene is possibly TRBD2 (6 bases). V was cut by 5 bases and J by 7 bases, with 13 bases left in between. Germline CDR1 is SGHKS and CDR2 is YYEKEE (reference sequence). This CDR3 has 12 amino acids. CDR3 region: CASRLAAGEQYF. The CDR3 nucleotides are TGTGCCAGCAGGTTAGCGGCGGGGGAGCAGTACTTC.